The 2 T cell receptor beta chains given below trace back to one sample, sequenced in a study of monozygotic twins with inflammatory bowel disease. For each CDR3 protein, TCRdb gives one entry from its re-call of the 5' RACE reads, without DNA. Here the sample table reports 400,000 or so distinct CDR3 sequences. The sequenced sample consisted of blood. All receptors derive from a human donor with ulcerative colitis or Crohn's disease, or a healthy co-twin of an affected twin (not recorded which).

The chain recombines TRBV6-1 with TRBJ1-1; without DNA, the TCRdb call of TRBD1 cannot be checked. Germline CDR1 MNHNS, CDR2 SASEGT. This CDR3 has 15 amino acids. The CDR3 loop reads CASSEGLDGTTRAFF.

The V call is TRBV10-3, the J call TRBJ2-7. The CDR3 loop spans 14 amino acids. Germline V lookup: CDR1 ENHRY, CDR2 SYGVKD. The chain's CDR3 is CAISESSDSYEQYF.